The 25 T cell receptor beta chains below all came from one sample that was sequenced in a study of T cells after yellow fever vaccination. Via MiXCR, TCRdb re-called the 5' RACE reads, giving one row per CDR3 protein. The sample lists 300,000 or so distinct CDR3 sequences; roughly 6.8% were seen once. The sequencing here drew on PBMCs, taken roughly 47 days after the first yellow fever vaccination. Source of these receptors: a young man who received the YFV17D yellow fever vaccine.

Many counts were recorded for this clonotype. V is TRBV11-2 and J is TRBJ2-5; D might be TRBD1 or TRBD2, each matching 5 bases. V lost 4 bases and J lost 5, with 11 bases in between. Germline values: CDR1 SGHAT, CDR2 FQNNGV. This CDR3 has 13 residues. The CDR3 here is CASSSGWGETQYF. The CDR3 DNA reads as TGTGCCAGCAGCTCGGGGTGGGGGGAGACCCAGTACTTC.

This clonotype was observed a few times. The chain combines TRBV7-9 with TRBJ2-3; D might be TRBD1 (6 bases). The germline V gene has CDR1 SEHNR and CDR2 FQNEAQ (reference sequence). This CDR3 comprises 17 residues. Deletions cut 3 bases from V and 6 bases from J, with 22 bases between. The CDR3 DNA is TGTGCCAGCAGCTTTACGAGACAGGCCACCGGGTCGGATACGCAGTATTTT. Its protein product is CASSFTRQATGSDTQYF.

This clonotype showed up just a few times. The chain joins TRBV7-2 to TRBJ1-2; D perhaps matches TRBD1 (5 bases). This CDR3 has 13 amino acids. The V end was cut by 2 bases, the J end by 6 bases, with 10 bases between. Germline loops: CDR1 SGHTA, CDR2 FQGNSA. The CDR3 region has the DNA TGTGCCAGCAGCTTAAGGCAGGGCGATGGCTACACCTTC. Residues: CASSLRQGDGYTF.

The rearrangement links TRBV5-4 to TRBJ1-3, with a possible D match to TRBD1 (6 bases). Germline values: CDR1 SGHNT, CDR2 YYREEE (reference sequence). With 4 bases removed from V and 0 bases from J, the gap between germline ends came to 14 bases. This CDR3 spans 16 amino acids. CDR3: CASSGGQPNSGNTIYF. The CDR3 nucleotides read TGTGCCAGCAGCGGAGGACAGCCAAACTCTGGAAACACCATATATTTT.

The sample holds a few counts of this clonotype. The V and J genes are TRBV6-5 and TRBJ2-6; D is uncertain. The CDR3 sequence is 14 residues long. The V gene lost 0 bases and the J gene lost 2 bases, with 2 bases spanning the gap. Germline V gene data show CDR1 as MNHEY and CDR2 as SVGAGI. The CDR3 nucleotides read TGTGCCAGCAGTTACTCGACTGGGGCCAACGTCCTGACTTTC. Protein sequence: CASSYSTGANVLTF.

V and J are TRBV29-1 and TRBJ2-1, with D maybe TRBD1 (6 bases). The V gene's germline CDR1 is SQVTM and CDR2 ANQGSEA. This CDR3 is built from 13 residues. V was shortened by 4 bases and J by 6 bases, with 13 bases between the two germline ends. The CDR3 DNA is TGCAGCGTTGGACAGGCTCTCCGCAATGAGCAGTTCTTC. Translation gives CSVGQALRNEQFF.

This clonotype has only a few counts. The rearrangement joins TRBV7-2 to TRBJ2-1; 8 bases fit TRBD2. V lost 5 bases, J lost 11 bases, and 11 bases stayed unmatched. Germline V gene sequence: CDR1 SGHTA, CDR2 FQGNSA. This CDR3 spans 14 amino acids. The CDR3 reads CASSPGRGGGQQFF. The CDR3 coding sequence is TGTGCCAGCAGCCCCGGGAGGGGGGGGGGGCAGCAGTTCTTC. Based on the CDR3 plus reference TRBV7-2 and TRBJ2-1, the full variable domain is GAGVSQSPSNKVTEKGKDVELRCDPISGHTALYWYRQSLGQGLEFLIYFQGNSAPDKSGLPSDRFSAERTGGSVSTLTIQRTQQEDSAVYLCASSPGRGGGQQFFGPGTRLTVL.

The chain combines TRBV5-1 with TRBJ1-2; TRBD1 matches 7 bases. J was trimmed by 3 bases and V by 5 bases; bases with no gene match: 10. CDR1 and CDR2 (germline): SGHRS, YFSETQ. CDR3 size: 15 residues. CDR3 protein: CASRYGTANDYGYTF. In DNA, the CDR3 is TGCGCCAGCAGATACGGGACAGCTAATGACTATGGCTACACCTTC. Together with reference TRBV5-1 and TRBJ1-2, the CDR3 gives the full variable domain: KAGVTQTPRYLIKTRGQQVTLSCSPISGHRSVSWYQQTPGQGLQFLFEYFSETQRNKGNFPGRFSGRQFSNSRSEMNVSTLELGDSALYLCASRYGTANDYGYTFGSGTRLTVV.

In its sample, this clonotype was seen a few times. The rearrangement uses TRBV5-1 and TRBJ2-7; D gene uncertain. The ends were cut back, 4 bases at V and 0 bases at J, with 17 bases in the middle. The germline CDR1 and CDR2 sequences are SGHRS and YFSETQ. The CDR3 loop spans 16 amino acids. CDR3 nucleotides: TGCGCCAGCAGCGGGGAAGGACGATTTAGCTCCTACGAGCAGTACTTC. This codes for CASSGEGRFSSYEQYF. Using reference TRBV5-1 and TRBJ2-7 for the parts outside the CDR3, the full variable domain is KAGVTQTPRYLIKTRGQQVTLSCSPISGHRSVSWYQQTPGQGLQFLFEYFSETQRNKGNFPGRFSGRQFSNSRSEMNVSTLELGDSALYLCASSGEGRFSSYEQYFGPGTRLTVT.

The CDR3 is CASSQDLAGGPDTQYF. Here the CDR3 DNA reads TGCGCCAGCAGCCAAGATCTAGCGGGGGGGCCAGATACGCAGTATTTT. The chain has TRBV4-3 and TRBJ2-3; 12 bases line up with TRBD2. Germline loops: CDR1 LGHNA, CDR2 YSLEER. The CDR3 consists of 16 residues. V lost 0 bases, J lost 4 bases, and 2 bases stayed unmatched.

In DNA, the CDR3 is TGTGCCAGCAGTCTTGAGATGGGGGCGAACACCGGGGAGCTGTTTTTT. Its protein is CASSLEMGANTGELFF. The V call is TRBV28, the J call TRBJ2-2; tentatively, D is TRBD1 or TRBD2 (5 bases each). Germline V gives CDR1 MDHEN, CDR2 SYDVKM. This CDR3 is built from 16 residues. Trimming removed 5 bases from V and 0 bases from J, with 13 bases in between.

This clonotype was detected a few times. The chain recombines TRBV5-1 with TRBJ2-3; possibly TRBD2 for D (5 bases). The CDR3 length is 14 residues. Germline V CDR1 and CDR2: SGHRS, YFSETQ. V gave up 3 bases and J gave up 4 bases, with 12 bases separating them. The CDR3 DNA follows: TGCGCCAGCAGCTCCCGGGAAGCGGCAGATACGCAGTATTTT. It specifies CASSSREAADTQYF.

This clonotype was detected only a few times. The genes are TRBV25-1 and TRBJ1-2; 7 bases line up with TRBD1. CDR1 and CDR2 (germline): MGHDK, SYGVNS. V shed 4 bases, J shed 8 bases, and the junction held 7 bases outside the gene matches. The CDR3 extends over 13 amino acids. CDR3 coding DNA: TGTGCCAGCAGTGTTACAGGGGAAGCGGGCTACACCTTC. Translating gives CASSVTGEAGYTF.

The chain uses TRBV6-2 or TRBV6-3 and TRBJ2-7; D is ambiguous. The V gene lost 0 bases and the J gene lost 4 bases, with 10 bases spanning the gap. Germline-derived CDR1 and CDR2 are MNHEY and SVGEGT. The CDR3 length is 14 residues. The chain's CDR3 is CASSYSRAGYEQYF. CDR3 coding DNA: TGTGCCAGCAGTTACTCCCGGGCCGGGTACGAGCAGTACTTC.

V is TRBV5-1 and J is TRBJ1-1; 9 nucleotides line up with TRBD1. The CDR3 sequence is 13 residues long. Looked up from germline, CDR1 is SGHRS and CDR2 is YFSETQ. The trim removed 5 bases at V and 6 bases at J, leaving 5 bases unmatched. This chain's CDR3 is CASRAGQGAEAFF. In nucleotides, the CDR3 is TGCGCCAGCAGAGCGGGACAGGGCGCTGAAGCTTTCTTT.

This clonotype was picked up a small number of times. The chain is built from TRBV10-2 and TRBJ2-2, with TRBD2 identical over 10 bases. The CDR3 loop spans 16 amino acids. From germline, CDR1 is WSHSY and CDR2 SAAADI. V shed 9 bases, J shed 4 bases, and the junction held 11 bases outside the gene matches. CDR3 sequence (DNA): TGCGCCAGTGGGGCCACTAGCGGGGAGAGCACCGGGGAGCTGTTTTTT. The encoded protein is CASGATSGESTGELFF.

Notes on this clonotype: One base away lies a much larger clone, so this may be a sequencing read error. The chain is built from TRBV7-8 and TRBJ1-4, with unresolved D. The CDR3 loop spans 13 amino acids. Germline assignment: CDR1 SGHVS and CDR2 FQNEAQ. The CDR3: CAISLRAPEKLFF. In DNA form, the CDR3 reads TGTGCCATCAGCCTTAGGGCCCCTGAAAAACTGTTTTTT.

The chain is built from TRBV5-1 and TRBJ2-2, with no clear D. Trimming took 0 bases from V and 4 from J, leaving 7 bases between them. The CDR3 runs 14 residues. Germline V CDR1 and CDR2: SGHRS, YFSETQ. In nucleotides, the CDR3 is TGCGCCAGCAGCTTGGGACATGGCACCGGGGAGCTGTTTTTT. This encodes CASSLGHGTGELFF.

The chain carries TRBV4-3 and TRBJ2-7; D is tentatively TRBD1 or TRBD2 (6 bases each). The V gene lost 0 bases and the J gene lost 0 bases, with 21 bases spanning the gap. There are 19 residues in the CDR3. Germline V gene sequence: CDR1 LGHNA, CDR2 YSLEER. DNA of the CDR3: TGCGCCAGCAGCCAAGAAATCGTAACAGGGAGGATTAACTCCTACGAGCAGTACTTC. The encoded protein is CASSQEIVTGRINSYEQYF.

This clonotype came up a few times. V gene TRBV18 combines with J gene TRBJ2-7; D possibly corresponds to TRBD1 (6 bases). This CDR3 has 18 amino acids. From germline, CDR1 is KGHSH and CDR2 LQKENI. Deletions cut 0 bases from V and 1 base from J, with 19 bases between. The CDR3 reads CASSPPPPGVGQSYEQYF. The CDR3 DNA follows: TGTGCCAGCTCACCACCGCCCCCAGGGGTCGGGCAGTCCTACGAGCAGTACTTC.

This clonotype came up a few times. The rearrangement uses TRBV9 and TRBJ1-2; weak D call: TRBD1 (5 bases). V lost 0 bases and J 5 bases, leaving 14 bases between the germline ends. The CDR3 runs 15 residues. CDR1 is SGDLS and CDR2 is YYNGEE in the germline V gene. CDR3 loop: CASSVAPPGRYGYTF. CDR3 bases: TGTGCCAGCAGCGTAGCGCCCCCAGGGAGATATGGCTACACCTTC.

This clonotype was counted ten times or more. This rearrangement joins TRBV4-3 to TRBJ2-2; D not resolved. Trimming left V 0 bases short and J 6 bases short, with 11 bases between. Germline V gene lookup returns CDR1 LGHNA and CDR2 YSLEER. The CDR3 spans 15 residues. CDR3 bases: TGCGCCAGCAGCCAAGACCGGAGATGGGCCGGGGAGCTGTTTTTT. It codes for CASSQDRRWAGELFF.

This clonotype was found a few times. The chain recombines TRBV10-3 with TRBJ1-3, with a tentative D call TRBD1 (6 bases). Trimming removed 10 bases at V and 4 bases at J, with 11 bases between. The CDR3 has 12 amino acids. Germline CDR1 reads ENHRY; CDR2 reads SYGVKD. CDR3 in DNA: TGTGCCACAACACAGGGCGGAAACACCATATATTTT. Its protein product is CATTQGGNTIYF.

This chain links TRBV15 with TRBJ2-2; no clear D. The CDR3 spans 14 residues. V shed 4 bases and J shed 1 base, with 7 bases lying between them. Germline-derived CDR1 and CDR2 are LNHNV and YYDKDF (reference sequence). CDR3 sequence (DNA): TGTGCCACCAGCATCGGAGAGAACACCGGGGAGCTGTTTTTT. This gives the protein CATSIGENTGELFF.

This clonotype was observed a few times. This chain joins TRBV10-3 and TRBJ2-3, with 7 bases matching TRBD1. CDR1 is ENHRY, CDR2 SYGVKD, per germline. The CDR3 is 15 amino acids. The J segment lost 2 bases and the V segment lost 7 bases, leaving 9 bases of the junction unmatched. The CDR3 region is CAINPQDRNTDTQYF. The CDR3 region has the DNA TGTGCCATCAATCCCCAGGACAGGAACACAGATACGCAGTATTTT.